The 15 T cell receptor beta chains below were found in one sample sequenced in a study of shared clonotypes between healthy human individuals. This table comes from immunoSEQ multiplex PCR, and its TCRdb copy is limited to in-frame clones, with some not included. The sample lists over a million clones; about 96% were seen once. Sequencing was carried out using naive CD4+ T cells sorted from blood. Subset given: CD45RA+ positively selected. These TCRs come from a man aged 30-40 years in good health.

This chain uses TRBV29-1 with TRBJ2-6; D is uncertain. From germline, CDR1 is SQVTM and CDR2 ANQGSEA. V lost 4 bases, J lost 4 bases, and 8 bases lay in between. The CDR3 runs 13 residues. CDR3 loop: CSVGPPGANVLTF. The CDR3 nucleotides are TGCAGCGTTGGCCCGCCAGGGGCCAACGTCCTGACTTTC.

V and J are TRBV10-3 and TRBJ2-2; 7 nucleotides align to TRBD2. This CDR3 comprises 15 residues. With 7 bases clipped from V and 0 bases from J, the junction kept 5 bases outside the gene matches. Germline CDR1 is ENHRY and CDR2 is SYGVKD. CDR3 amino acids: CAIKASGANTGELFF. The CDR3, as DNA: TGTGCCATCAAGGCTAGCGGAGCGAACACCGGGGAGCTGTTTTTT.

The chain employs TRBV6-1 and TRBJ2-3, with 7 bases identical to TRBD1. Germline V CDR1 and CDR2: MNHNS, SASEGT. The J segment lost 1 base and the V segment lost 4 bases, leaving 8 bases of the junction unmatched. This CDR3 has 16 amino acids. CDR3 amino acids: CASSAWTQGGTDTQYF. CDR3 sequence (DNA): TGTGCCAGCAGTGCCTGGACCCAGGGGGGCACAGATACGCAGTATTTT.

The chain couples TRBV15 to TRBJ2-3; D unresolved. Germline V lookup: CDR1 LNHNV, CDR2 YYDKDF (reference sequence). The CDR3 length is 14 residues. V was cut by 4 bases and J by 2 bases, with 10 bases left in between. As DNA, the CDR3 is TGTGCCACCAGCAAGAGGCCATACACAGATACGCAGTATTTT. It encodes CATSKRPYTDTQYF.

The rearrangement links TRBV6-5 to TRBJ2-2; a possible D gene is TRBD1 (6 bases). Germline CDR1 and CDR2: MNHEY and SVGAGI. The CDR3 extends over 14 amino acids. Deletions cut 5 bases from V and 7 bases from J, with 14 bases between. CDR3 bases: TGTGCCAGCAGTCCCCACAGGGAAGACGGGGAGCTGTTTTTT. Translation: CASSPHREDGELFF.

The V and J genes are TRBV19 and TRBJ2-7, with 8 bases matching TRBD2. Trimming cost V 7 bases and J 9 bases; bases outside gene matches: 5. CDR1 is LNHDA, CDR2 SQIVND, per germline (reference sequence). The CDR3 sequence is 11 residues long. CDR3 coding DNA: TGTGCCAGTAACGGACGGGAGGGGCAGTACTTC. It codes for CASNGREGQYF.

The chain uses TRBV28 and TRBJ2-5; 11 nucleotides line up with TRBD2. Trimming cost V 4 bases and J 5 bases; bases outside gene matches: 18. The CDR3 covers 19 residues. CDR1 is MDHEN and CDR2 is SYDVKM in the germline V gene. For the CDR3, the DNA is TGTGCCAGCAGTTCGGCTAGCGGGAGGTTTCGACGCTATTCGGAGACCCAGTACTTC. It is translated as CASSSASGRFRRYSETQYF.

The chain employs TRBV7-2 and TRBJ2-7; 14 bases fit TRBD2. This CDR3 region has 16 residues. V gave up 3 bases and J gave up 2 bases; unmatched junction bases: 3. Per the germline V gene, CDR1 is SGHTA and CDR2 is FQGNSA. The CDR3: CASSFGLAGGAYEQYF. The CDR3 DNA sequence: TGTGCCAGCAGCTTCGGACTAGCGGGAGGAGCCTACGAGCAGTACTTC.

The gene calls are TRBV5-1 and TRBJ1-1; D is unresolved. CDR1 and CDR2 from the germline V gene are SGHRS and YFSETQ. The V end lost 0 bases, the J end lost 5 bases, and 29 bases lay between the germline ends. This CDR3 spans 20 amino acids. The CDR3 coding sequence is TGCGCCAGCAGCTTGGAGGGCGTGGCGCTTGCTAAGGGAAAGAGGACTGAAGCTTTCTTT. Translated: CASSLEGVALAKGKRTEAFF.

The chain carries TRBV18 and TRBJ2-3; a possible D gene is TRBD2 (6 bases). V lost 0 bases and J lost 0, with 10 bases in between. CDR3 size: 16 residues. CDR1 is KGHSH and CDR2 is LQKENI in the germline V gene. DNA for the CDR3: TGTGCCAGCTCACCACCGGCGGGACCGAGCACAGATACGCAGTATTTT. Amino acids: CASSPPAGPSTDTQYF.

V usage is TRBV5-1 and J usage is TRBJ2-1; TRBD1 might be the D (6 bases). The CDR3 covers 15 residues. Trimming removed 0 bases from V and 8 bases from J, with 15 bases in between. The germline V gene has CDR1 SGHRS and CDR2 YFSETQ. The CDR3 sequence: CASSLASTGTHEQFF. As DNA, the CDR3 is TGCGCCAGCAGCTTGGCCTCTACAGGGACCCATGAGCAGTTCTTC.

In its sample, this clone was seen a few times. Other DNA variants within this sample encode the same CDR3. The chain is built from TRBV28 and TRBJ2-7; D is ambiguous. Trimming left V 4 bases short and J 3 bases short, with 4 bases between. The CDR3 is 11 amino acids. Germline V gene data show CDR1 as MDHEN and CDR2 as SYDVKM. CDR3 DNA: TGTGCCAGCAGTTCCGTCTACGAGCAGTACTTC. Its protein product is CASSSVYEQYF.

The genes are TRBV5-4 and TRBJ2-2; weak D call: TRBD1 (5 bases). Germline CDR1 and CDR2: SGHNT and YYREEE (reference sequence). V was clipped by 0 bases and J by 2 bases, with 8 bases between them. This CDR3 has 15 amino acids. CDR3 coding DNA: TGTGCCAGCAGCTTGGGGACACTTAACACCGGGGAGCTGTTTTTT. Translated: CASSLGTLNTGELFF.

CDR3 loop: CASRPPAYRRRDKQFF. CDR3 sequence (DNA): TGTGCCAGCAGACCACCGGCCTATCGCAGGCGTGATAAGCAGTTCTTC. The rearrangement joins TRBV28 to TRBJ2-1; D not resolved. The CDR3 is made up of 16 amino acids. In germline, CDR1 is MDHEN, CDR2 SYDVKM. The V gene lost 6 bases and the J gene lost 11 bases, with 26 bases spanning the gap.

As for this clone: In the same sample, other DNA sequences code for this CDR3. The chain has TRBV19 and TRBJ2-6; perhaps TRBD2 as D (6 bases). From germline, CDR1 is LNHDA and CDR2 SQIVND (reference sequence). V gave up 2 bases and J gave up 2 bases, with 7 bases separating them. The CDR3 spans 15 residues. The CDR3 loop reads CASSISGAGANVLTF. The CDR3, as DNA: TGTGCCAGTAGTATATCGGGGGCTGGGGCCAACGTCCTGACTTTC.